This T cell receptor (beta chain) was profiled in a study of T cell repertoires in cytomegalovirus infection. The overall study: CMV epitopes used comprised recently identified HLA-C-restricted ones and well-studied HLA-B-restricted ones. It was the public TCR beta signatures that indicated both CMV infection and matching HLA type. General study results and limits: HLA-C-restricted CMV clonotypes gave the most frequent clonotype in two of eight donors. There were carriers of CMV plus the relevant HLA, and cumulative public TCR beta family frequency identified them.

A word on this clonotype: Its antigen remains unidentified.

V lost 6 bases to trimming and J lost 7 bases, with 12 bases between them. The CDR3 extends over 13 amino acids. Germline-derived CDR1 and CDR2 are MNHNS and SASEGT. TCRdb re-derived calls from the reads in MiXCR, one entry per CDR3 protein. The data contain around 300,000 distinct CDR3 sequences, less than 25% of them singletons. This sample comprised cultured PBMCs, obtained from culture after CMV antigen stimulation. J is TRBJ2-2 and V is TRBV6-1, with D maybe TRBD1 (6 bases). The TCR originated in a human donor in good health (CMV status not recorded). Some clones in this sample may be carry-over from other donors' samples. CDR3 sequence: CASRPGADGELFF. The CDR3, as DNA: TGTGCCAGCAGGCCAGGGGCGGACGGGGAGCTGTTTTTT.